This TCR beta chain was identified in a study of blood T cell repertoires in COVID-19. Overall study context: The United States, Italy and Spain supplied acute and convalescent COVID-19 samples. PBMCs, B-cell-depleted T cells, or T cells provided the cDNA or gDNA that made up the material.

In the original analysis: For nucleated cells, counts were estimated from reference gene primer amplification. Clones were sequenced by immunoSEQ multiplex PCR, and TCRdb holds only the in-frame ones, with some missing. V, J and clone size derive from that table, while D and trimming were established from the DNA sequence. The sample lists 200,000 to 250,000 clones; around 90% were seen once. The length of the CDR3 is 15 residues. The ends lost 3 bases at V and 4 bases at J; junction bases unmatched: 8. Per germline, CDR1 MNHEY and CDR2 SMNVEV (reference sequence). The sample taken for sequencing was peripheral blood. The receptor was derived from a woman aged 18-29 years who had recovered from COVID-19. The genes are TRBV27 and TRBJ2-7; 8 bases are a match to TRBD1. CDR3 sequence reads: CASSFVTGGTYEQYF. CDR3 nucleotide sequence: TGTGCCAGCAGTTTTGTCACAGGGGGGACTTACGAGCAGTACTTC.